This entry features one T cell receptor beta chain sequence. Its cognate antigen is unknown. These data are taken from a study of cytomegalovirus exposure and HLA in healthy donors. Overall study results and limits: Rare sequences made up most TCRs, while some public TCRs were found in many donors. With high specificity and sensitivity, the classifier reportedly diagnosed cytomegalovirus status.

Measured with immunoSEQ multiplex PCR; TCRdb has only the in-frame clones, and not every one. The table has more than 120,000 clones, about 87% seen once. Material for sequencing was PBMCs. This receptor was obtained from a man aged 18 to 29 in good health and CMV-seropositive.

Written as DNA, the CDR3 is TGTGCCAGCAGTGGGGACAGGGGTTATGCCTACGAGCAGTACTTC. Protein sequence: CASSGDRGYAYEQYF. This chain uses TRBV2 with TRBJ2-7; 10 bases are shared with TRBD1. Per the germline V gene, CDR1 is SNHLY and CDR2 is FYNNEI. The V gene end was trimmed by 4 bases and the J gene end by 2 bases; junction bases not matched to a gene: 5. The CDR3 has 15 residues.